This T cell receptor beta chain emerged from a study of Graves' ophthalmopathy and Graves' hyperthyroidism. This clonotype has a count of ten or more. The CDR3 has 11 residues. The V gene lost 8 bases and the J gene lost 7 bases, with 11 bases spanning the gap. CDR1 and CDR2 (germline): MDHEN, SYDVKM. Researchers took RNA transcripts and amplified TCR beta CDR3 regions from them. The first-round RT-PCR employed HTBI primers together with the Qiagen OneStep RT-PCR kit. A multiplex PCR was then performed as the second round. One entry per CDR3 protein results from TCRdb running MiXCR on the multiplex PCR reads. This repertoire shows roughly 300,000 distinct CDR3 sequences, 17% found once; its top ten account for 10% to 15%.

The source of this sequence is an adult man with Graves' ophthalmopathy. Sample: peripheral blood. The rearrangement links TRBV28 to TRBJ1-2; D not resolved. The CDR3 DNA reads as TGTGCCAGCTCACAGTTTAGTGGCTACACCTTC. This codes for CASSQFSGYTF.